The 21 T cell receptor beta chains presented below share a single source sample, sequenced in a study of shared clonotypes between healthy human individuals. Clones were read by immunoSEQ multiplex PCR, and TCRdb kept only the in-frame ones, dropping some. The sample records hundreds of thousands of clones, about 74% being singletons. Sequenced sample: memory CD4+ T cells sorted from blood. Subset here: CD45RA-negative fraction. These receptors were taken from a woman in her twenties or thirties in good health.

The chain recombines TRBV15 with TRBJ1-2; D is perhaps TRBD1 (6 bases). CDR1 LNHNV and CDR2 YYDKDF come from the germline V gene (reference sequence). This CDR3 spans 18 amino acids. Trimming removed 0 bases from V and 8 bases from J, with 25 bases in between. The CDR3 sequence: CATSRDREGPAGGWGYTF. CDR3 in DNA: TGTGCCACCAGCAGAGATCGAGAGGGCCCAGCGGGGGGCTGGGGCTACACCTTC.

The chain couples TRBV6-5 to TRBJ2-7, with 8 bases that match TRBD1. V shed 8 bases, J shed 1 base, and the junction held 1 base outside the gene matches. The CDR3 contains 12 residues. Germline values: CDR1 MNHEY, CDR2 SVGAGI. Written as DNA, the CDR3 is TGTGCCAGCCGGGACAGGTCCTACGAGCAGTACTTC. Protein product: CASRDRSYEQYF.

The chain has TRBV11-3 and TRBJ2-3; D gene ambiguous. The V gene lost 0 bases and the J gene lost 4 bases, with 5 bases spanning the gap. The CDR3 length is 13 residues. Germline CDR1 and CDR2: SGHNT and YENEEA. As DNA, the CDR3 is TGTGCCAGCAGCTTAGATTCCCCAGATACGCAGTATTTT. Translation: CASSLDSPDTQYF.

This clone has a single count. The identical CDR3 is also encoded by other nucleotide sequences in the sample. The chain recombines TRBV5-1 with TRBJ1-4; 10 bases agree with TRBD1. The J segment lost 6 bases and the V segment lost 4 bases, leaving 3 bases of the junction unmatched. Germline lookup yields CDR1 SGHRS and CDR2 YFSETQ. CDR3 length: 14 amino acids. The CDR3 region has the DNA TGCGCCAGCAGCACAGGGACAGGGGATGAAAAACTGTTTTTT. Translated, it gives CASSTGTGDEKLFF. The full variable domain, with the rest looked up from reference TRBV5-1 and TRBJ1-4, is KAGVTQTPRYLIKTRGQQVTLSCSPISGHRSVSWYQQTPGQGLQFLFEYFSETQRNKGNFPGRFSGRQFSNSRSEMNVSTLELGDSALYLCASSTGTGDEKLFFGSGTQLSVL.

V is TRBV5-1 and J is TRBJ2-7; TRBD1 matches 9 bases. The CDR3 has 15 residues. Germline CDR1 is SGHRS and CDR2 is YFSETQ. The trim removed 0 bases at V and 2 bases at J, leaving 3 bases unmatched. The CDR3 DNA sequence: TGCGCCAGCAGCTTGGCGGGGGACAGGGCCTACGAGCAGTACTTC. Translating gives CASSLAGDRAYEQYF. The full variable domain, in which reference TRBV5-1 and TRBJ2-7 provide the parts outside the CDR3, is KAGVTQTPRYLIKTRGQQVTLSCSPISGHRSVSWYQQTPGQGLQFLFEYFSETQRNKGNFPGRFSGRQFSNSRSEMNVSTLELGDSALYLCASSLAGDRAYEQYFGPGTRLTVT.

This clone has ten or more counts. The CDR3 DNA reads TGTGCCAGCAGCTTAAGACAGGACACTGAAGCTTTCTTT. It yields the protein CASSLRQDTEAFF. This sequence joins TRBV7-9 and TRBJ1-1, with a weak D call TRBD1 (6 bases). CDR3 length equals 13 residues. The V end lost 2 bases, the J end lost 3 bases, and 7 bases lay between the germline ends. The germline gives CDR1 SEHNR, CDR2 FQNEAQ (reference sequence).

Notes on this clone: A single base separates this from a much larger clone, so it may be a read error. This chain joins TRBV13 and TRBJ2-7; 10 bases fit TRBD1. The CDR3 consists of 14 residues. CDR1 and CDR2 (germline): PRHDT, FYEKMQ (reference sequence). V was clipped by 3 bases and J by 4 bases; unmatched bases: 3. As DNA, the CDR3 is TGTGCCAGCAGCTTGGGACAGGGGCGGTACGAGCAGTACTTC. This encodes CASSLGQGRYEQYF.

This chain connects TRBV11-2 to TRBJ1-3; the D gene is possibly TRBD1 (6 bases). The CDR3 is 14 amino acids. Germline V gives CDR1 SGHAT, CDR2 FQNNGV. The V and J ends lost 5 bases and 2 bases respectively, with 10 bases between them. The chain's CDR3 is CASSPQGTGNTIYF. For the CDR3, the DNA is TGTGCCAGCAGCCCACAGGGTACTGGAAACACCATATATTTT.

The chain has TRBV7-2 and TRBJ2-7; 8 bases are a match to TRBD2. The CDR3 sequence is 14 residues long. Germline V gene lookup returns CDR1 SGHTA and CDR2 FQGNSA. Losses at the gene ends were 3 bases for V and 5 bases for J; bases not matched to a gene: 6. CDR3 residues: CASSFAGGDDEQYF. The DNA for the CDR3 is TGTGCCAGCAGCTTCGCGGGAGGTGATGACGAGCAGTACTTC.

The rearrangement links TRBV2 to TRBJ1-5; D remains unclear. The CDR3 is made up of 14 amino acids. V was cut by 5 bases and J by 1 base, with 9 bases left in between. Germline V gene lookup returns CDR1 SNHLY and CDR2 FYNNEI. The CDR3 reads CASSTGRSNQPQHF. The CDR3 DNA reads as TGTGCCAGCAGTACCGGGCGCAGCAATCAGCCCCAGCATTTT.

The rearrangement joins TRBV27 to TRBJ2-1; 7 bases match TRBD2. The CDR3 is made up of 15 amino acids. The germline V gene has CDR1 MNHEY and CDR2 SMNVEV (reference sequence). The V and J ends lost 3 bases and 8 bases, in that order; junction bases with no gene match: 10. The CDR3 protein is CASSFRTSQGDEQFF. CDR3 coding DNA: TGTGCCAGCAGTTTCCGGACTAGTCAAGGCGATGAGCAGTTCTTC.

The gene calls are TRBV29-1 and TRBJ2-7; no definite D call. Germline loops: CDR1 SQVTM, CDR2 ANQGSEA. The CDR3 has 12 amino acids. With 4 bases removed from V and 0 bases from J, the gap between germline ends came to 7 bases. Here the CDR3 DNA reads TGCAGCGTTGTCGCCAGCTCCTACGAGCAGTACTTC. Translated, it gives CSVVASSYEQYF.

The V gene is TRBV19, the J gene TRBJ2-5; 8 bases are a match to TRBD2. This CDR3 is 12 amino acids long. From germline, CDR1 is LNHDA and CDR2 SQIVND (reference sequence). V dropped 6 bases and J dropped 9; count of bases not matched to a gene: 6. CDR3 region: CASRSGRGAQYF. The CDR3 DNA reads as TGTGCCAGTAGGAGCGGGAGAGGGGCCCAGTACTTC.

The gene calls are TRBV27 and TRBJ2-5, with unresolved D. Germline V CDR1 and CDR2: MNHEY, SMNVEV (reference sequence). The CDR3 contains 13 residues. Trimming took 3 bases from V and 4 from J, leaving 9 bases between them. CDR3 coding DNA: TGTGCCAGCAGTTTCAGGTTGGGAGAGACCCAGTACTTC. It yields the protein CASSFRLGETQYF.

The sample holds one count of this clone. The chain employs TRBV5-6 and TRBJ2-7, with 7 bases that match TRBD1. Per the germline V gene, CDR1 is SGHDT and CDR2 is YYEEEE. The CDR3 has 18 amino acids. After removal of 3 bases from V and 2 bases from J, the junction contained 17 bases not matched to a gene. For the CDR3, the DNA is TGTGCCAGCAGCTCCTTCGTTATACTCCGGGACAGCACCTACGAGCAGTACTTC. It yields the protein CASSSFVILRDSTYEQYF.

Notes on this clone: Just one base apart from a much larger clone, this may be a read error. This chain joins TRBV9 and TRBJ2-2, with D uncertain. The CDR3 runs to 11 residues. V gave up 3 bases and J gave up 3 bases, with 0 bases separating them. Germline V lookup: CDR1 SGDLS, CDR2 YYNGEE. CDR3 sequence reads: CASSDTGELFF. The DNA of the CDR3 is TGTGCCAGCAGCGACACCGGGGAGCTGTTTTTT.

The chain joins TRBV7-9 to TRBJ1-1, with TRBD1 identical over 8 bases. V lost 2 bases to trimming and J lost 4 bases; unmatched junction nucleotides: 12. The CDR3 contains 17 residues. The germline V gene encodes CDR1 SEHNR and CDR2 FQNEAQ (reference sequence). CDR3 sequence reads: CASSLMRGDRSGTEAFF. CDR3 sequence (DNA): TGTGCCAGCAGCTTAATGAGGGGGGACAGGTCAGGCACTGAAGCTTTCTTT.

The gene calls are TRBV15 and TRBJ1-4; D is possibly TRBD1 (5 bases). Trimming cost V 9 bases and J 8 bases, with 19 bases left between them. The CDR3 is 14 amino acids. Germline CDR1 is LNHNV and CDR2 is YYDKDF (reference sequence). Here the CDR3 DNA reads TGTGCCACGTGCAGCAGGGAGGCGAGAGAAAAACTGTTTTTT. As protein: CATCSREAREKLFF.

This clone was counted a few times. The chain links TRBV25-1 to TRBJ2-5; D may be TRBD1 (6 bases). Germline CDR1 and CDR2: MGHDK and SYGVNS. The length of the CDR3 is 17 residues. V was shortened by 4 bases and J by 5 bases, with 23 bases between the two germline ends. For the CDR3, the DNA is TGTGCCAGCAGTGGCCCGACGGATACACAGGGATCGGAGACCCAGTACTTC. This encodes CASSGPTDTQGSETQYF.

This clone was detected once. The V gene is TRBV4-1, the J gene TRBJ1-5; D is perhaps TRBD1 (5 bases). Trimming stripped 1 base from V and 1 base from J, with 14 bases between. Germline CDR1 MGHRA, CDR2 YSYEKL. The CDR3 has 17 amino acids. DNA for the CDR3: TGCGCCAGCAGCCAAGCTGCAGGGAAGATCAGCAATCAGCCCCAGCATTTT. Translated: CASSQAAGKISNQPQHF.

The J gene is TRBJ2-1, the V gene TRBV10-2, with D uncertain. V was cut by 4 bases and J by 7 bases, with 5 bases left in between. Germline CDR1 is WSHSY and CDR2 is SAAADI. The CDR3 sequence is 11 residues long. CDR3 sequence (DNA): TGCGCCAGCAGTGCTGCAAATGAGCAGTTCTTC. This codes for CASSAANEQFF.